Listed here is a single T cell receptor beta chain. This clonotype was seen a few times. Its target antigen remains unknown. It has no much larger one-base neighbor in the sample; base qualities were not kept. This sample was taken from a study of blood T cells in healthy people across ages (dated by TCRdb to the mid-2010s). Some background on the complete study: In model experiments, roughly one uniquely barcoded TCR beta cDNA molecule per two T cells was captured by template switching. Donors were grouped into four age groups: young (average 16 years), middle-aged (approximately 41), aged (around 56) and long-lived (approximately 81). The study measured age-related changes in TCR beta repertoire diversity using deep sequencing normalized with unique cDNA molecular identifiers. Using the same blood draw, the study looked at two additional independent replicas of 1 million unique cDNA reads for two donors, one aged 18 to 29 and the other aged 80 or older. Donors of different ages were randomly distributed across sequencing lanes to avoid experimental bias. The paper as a whole reports these results and caveats: Conclusive comparison of naive and antigen-experienced compartments was prevented by the profiling of bulk unsorted PBMCs. The CMV infection status of donors was not known, potentially confounding age-related changes in expanded clonotypes. A strong correlation was found between observed TCR beta diversity and the percentage of naive T cells measured by flow cytometry. Estimates of total diversity from one million sequenced T cells were regarded as lower bounds and underestimates. Observed TCR beta diversity per million T cells fell roughly linearly with age, and a significant reduction was already apparent by age approximately 41. Compared with the aged group, the long-lived group had more naive CD4+ T cells, fewer expanded clones and increased TCR diversity, a pattern suggesting age selection.

Preparation of the library involved 5' RACE. Sequenced using an Illumina HiSeq 2500. A second PCR of roughly 7 to 11 cycles was performed with a sample-barcoded 5' primer and a J-beta primer mix. Each TCR beta cDNA molecule received a unique molecular identifier from a template-switch 5' adaptor carrying 12 random nucleotides. At least 3 million CDR3-containing paired-end reads were obtained from each sample. The Mint cDNA synthesis kit, primed by a TRBC-specific oligonucleotide, was used to synthesize first-strand cDNA from all RNA. After uracil-DNA glycosylase treatment, a first 18-cycle PCR used universal primers M1SS and BC2_uni_R on all cDNA. The authors processed their data as follows. Each sample was normalized by randomly selecting 1 million high-quality reads, each carrying a distinct molecular identifier. Reads sharing molecular identifiers were discarded rather than binned into consensus sequences. CDR3 identification, clonotype clustering and error correction used MiTCR with a Q25 quality threshold and the strictest error-elimination algorithm. Lower-bound total TCR beta diversity was estimated with a nonparametric unseen species model using Euler transformation. The public sequencing data were trimmed at Q25 with fastp and processed into clonotypes with MiXCR by TCRdb, which kept only in-frame beta chains. Each CDR3 protein gets just one entry, which takes the most common genes and DNA from the rows behind it. The V and J calls shown here were made by TCRdb, not taken from the authors' results. Recorded for this sample are roughly 1.4 million distinct CDR3 sequences; roughly 59% of them occurred a single time. Jointly, the top ten make up over 5.5% of the sample.

The donors were roughly 40 Caucasian individuals from Russia, aged roughly 6 to 100 years, who were systemically healthy. Each donor gave 8 to 10 milliliters of peripheral blood, collected into EDTA-treated Vacutainer tubes. Ficoll-Paque density-gradient centrifugation was used to isolate PBMCs, with at least 7 million per sample. Total RNA, at least 5.5 micrograms per sample, was extracted from PBMCs with Trizol reagent. For every donor, an aliquot of PBMCs went through flow cytometry to measure the percentages of naive CD45RAhigh/CD27high T cells. Reading the germline V gene gives CDR1 MGHRA and CDR2 YSYEKL. From the cysteine through the phenylalanine, the CDR3 covers 15 amino acids. Of the read, only the CDR3 DNA is kept; its 45 bases are in frame from base 1. Trimming removed 4 bases from V and 8 bases from J, leaving 18 bases between the germline ends.

The TCR was taken from a man aged 18 to 30 in good health. Material: blood. The chain is encoded by TRBV4-1 joined to TRBJ2-4; the D gene is perhaps TRBD2, from 5 matching bases. The CDR3 protein sequence reads: CASSPRATGFDIQYF. DNA sequence: TGCGCCAGCAGCCCCCGAGCAACGGGGTTTGACATTCAGTACTTC.